The next 18 T cell receptor beta chains were all read from a single sample in a study of beta chain features in type 1 diabetes. Points from the study as a whole: Moderate but significant shortening of TCRB CDR3s was recorded in all four CD4+ subsets from Type 1 diabetes patients.

Their antigens are not known. Expressed TCRB transcripts were sequenced because the isolated RNA had all been reverse transcribed beforehand. Libraries were prepared by immunoSEQ multiplex PCR; TCRdb keeps only in-frame clonotypes and omits some of them. In the table there are 200,000 to 250,000 clones, about 15% of which are singletons. What was sequenced was naive CD4+ T cells from blood. The receptor source for this set is a man younger than 45 with type 1 diabetes.

This clone came up a few times. V usage is TRBV15 and J usage is TRBJ2-5; the D is unclear. V lost 5 bases and J lost 4, with 17 bases in between. Germline V gives CDR1 LNHNV, CDR2 YYDKDF (reference sequence). The CDR3 consists of 15 residues. This CDR3 reads CATSPKRADSETQYF. The CDR3 DNA follows: TGTGCCACCAGCCCCAAGCGTGCGGATTCAGAGACCCAGTACTTC.

There are a few counts of this clone. This chain connects TRBV6-1 to TRBJ2-1; D uncertain. Trimming removed 6 bases from V and 4 bases from J, with 16 bases in between. CDR1 and CDR2 (germline): MNHNS, SASEGT. The CDR3 is 15 amino acids. The CDR3 sequence is CASSATSTRYNEQFF. The CDR3 coding sequence is TGTGCCAGCAGCGCCACTTCAACGCGTTACAATGAGCAGTTCTTC.

The V call is TRBV18, the J call TRBJ1-1, with 7 nucleotides matching TRBD1. The V and J ends lost 1 base and 4 bases, in that order; junction bases with no gene match: 6. The CDR3 runs to 15 residues. Per the germline V gene, CDR1 is KGHSH and CDR2 is LQKENI. CDR3 in DNA: TGTGCCAGCTCACCACTCGGACAGGAGACCACTGAAGCTTTCTTT. Translation gives CASSPLGQETTEAFF.

The chain carries TRBV4-1 and TRBJ2-2; D is perhaps TRBD2 (6 bases). V lost 4 bases and J 2 bases, leaving 11 bases between the germline ends. CDR1 MGHRA and CDR2 YSYEKL come from the germline V gene. The CDR3 length is 15 residues. This chain's CDR3 is CASSRGLLNTGELFF. The CDR3 region has the DNA TGCGCCAGCAGCCGTGGACTACTTAACACCGGGGAGCTGTTTTTT.

The V call is TRBV5-1, the J call TRBJ1-1; D gene uncertain. Per the germline V gene, CDR1 is SGHRS and CDR2 is YFSETQ. The ends were cut back, 3 bases at V and 9 bases at J, with 12 bases in the middle. The CDR3 length is 12 residues. Here the CDR3 reads CASSSDGMQAFF. The CDR3 DNA sequence: TGCGCCAGCAGCTCGGACGGGATGCAAGCTTTCTTT.

V gene TRBV7-9 combines with J gene TRBJ1-5, with no clear D. In germline, CDR1 is SEHNR, CDR2 FQNEAQ (reference sequence). The CDR3 sequence is 12 residues long. Trimming took 1 base from V and 7 from J, leaving 5 bases between them. The DNA of the CDR3 is TGTGCCAGCAGCTTAGGGGCCCAGCCCCAGCATTTT. Protein product: CASSLGAQPQHF.

This clone was seen a handful of times. As DNA, the CDR3 is TGTGCCAGTAGTATTGGTTTAGTACGAGAGACCCAGTACTTC. Translated, it gives CASSIGLVRETQYF. This sequence joins TRBV19 and TRBJ2-5; D unresolved. V lost 3 bases to trimming and J lost 4 bases, with 12 bases between them. The CDR3 runs to 14 residues. Germline V gene data show CDR1 as LNHDA and CDR2 as SQIVND (reference sequence).

This clone was picked up a small number of times. This rearrangement joins TRBV4-1 to TRBJ1-5; 10 nucleotides match TRBD1. CDR3 length equals 16 residues. Unmatched junction bases numbered 2, after V lost 0 bases and J lost 3 bases. The V gene's germline CDR1 is MGHRA and CDR2 YSYEKL. The CDR3 sequence is CASSQDDRGPNQPQHF. CDR3 DNA: TGCGCCAGCAGCCAAGACGACAGGGGGCCCAATCAGCCCCAGCATTTT.

This clone was detected only a few times. V and J are TRBV6-6 and TRBJ2-7; 12 nucleotides match TRBD2. The germline V gene has CDR1 MNHNY and CDR2 SVGAGI (reference sequence). J lost 2 bases, V lost 5 bases, and 4 bases had no gene match. The CDR3 spans 15 residues. The CDR3 DNA follows: TGTGCCAGCAGTCGACTAGCGGGAGCCCCCTACGAGCAGTACTTC. Protein: CASSRLAGAPYEQYF.

J is TRBJ1-2 and V is TRBV6-5; TRBD1 is a possible D gene (6 bases). Germline values: CDR1 MNHEY, CDR2 SVGAGI. V shed 7 bases and J shed 3 bases, with 12 bases lying between them. This CDR3 region has 13 residues. CDR3 protein: CASKGGRHYGYTF. CDR3 coding DNA: TGTGCCAGCAAGGGGGGGCGGCACTATGGCTACACCTTC.

A few counts support this clone. The gene calls are TRBV10-3 and TRBJ1-5; 9 bases match TRBD1. Trimming took 10 bases from V and 5 from J; bases not matched to a gene: 6. Germline CDR1 ENHRY, CDR2 SYGVKD. CDR3 size: 13 residues. The CDR3 DNA reads TGTGCCACCGGGACAGGGATTTATCAGCCCCAGCATTTT. Amino acid sequence: CATGTGIYQPQHF.

The J gene is TRBJ1-1, the V gene TRBV5-1, with no clear D. CDR1 SGHRS and CDR2 YFSETQ come from the germline V gene. The V end lost 2 bases, the J end lost 0 bases, and 8 bases lay between the germline ends. This CDR3 has 14 amino acids. CDR3 residues: CASSLTSMNTEAFF. DNA of the CDR3: TGCGCCAGCAGCTTAACGAGTATGAACACTGAAGCTTTCTTT.

The chain uses TRBV25-1 and TRBJ1-1; D unclear. The CDR3 extends over 13 amino acids. The V and J ends lost 4 bases and 9 bases respectively, with 15 bases between them. The germline V gene has CDR1 MGHDK and CDR2 SYGVNS. The CDR3 sequence is CASSGGGGQKAFF. CDR3 sequence (DNA): TGTGCCAGCAGTGGGGGAGGAGGGCAGAAAGCTTTCTTT. Based on the CDR3 plus reference TRBV25-1 and TRBJ1-1, the full variable domain is EADIYQTPRYLVIGTGKKITLECSQTMGHDKMYWYQQDPGMELHLIHYSYGVNSTEKGDLSSESTVSRIRTEHFPLTLESARPSHTSQYLCASSGGGGQKAFFGQGTRLTVV.

A few counts support this clone. DNA for the CDR3: TGCAGCGTTGCCCCGCGACTCTTCAATGAGCAGTTCTTC. Translation: CSVAPRLFNEQFF. The rearrangement joins TRBV29-1 to TRBJ2-1; D is ambiguous. The V gene's germline CDR1 is SQVTM and CDR2 ANQGSEA. Trimming pared 4 bases from V and 6 bases from J, leaving 13 bases between. CDR3 length: 13 amino acids.

V is TRBV7-9 and J is TRBJ1-5; unclear D gene. Germline V CDR1 and CDR2: SEHNR, FQNEAQ (reference sequence). CDR3 size: 16 residues. V lost 5 bases and J lost 11, with 25 bases in between. CDR3 protein: CASSRETGSTESAQHF. DNA of the CDR3: TGTGCCAGCAGCCGGGAGACCGGGTCCACCGAATCGGCCCAGCATTTT.

V usage is TRBV6-6 and J usage is TRBJ1-2; a weak D match, TRBD1 (6 bases). Looked up from germline, CDR1 is MNHNY and CDR2 is SVGAGI (reference sequence). V was pared by 2 bases and J by 8 bases, with 9 bases between. There are 12 residues in the CDR3. The CDR3 bases are TGTGCCAGCAGTTACCGTGGACAGGGCTACACCTTC. Translated, it gives CASSYRGQGYTF.

This clone was observed a handful of times. This rearrangement joins TRBV5-6 to TRBJ2-7, with 9 bases lining up with TRBD1. Germline V lookup: CDR1 SGHDT, CDR2 YYEEEE. This CDR3 has 14 amino acids. V shed 4 bases, J shed 0 bases, and the junction held 2 bases outside the gene matches. CDR3 sequence reads: CASSRQGGSYEQYF. CDR3 coding DNA: TGTGCCAGCAGCCGACAGGGGGGCTCCTACGAGCAGTACTTC. The variable domain in full, completed from reference TRBV5-6 and TRBJ2-7, reads DAGVTQSPTHLIKTRGQQVTLRCSPKSGHDTVSWYQQALGQGPQFIFQYYEEEERQRGNFPDRFSGHQFPNYSSELNVNALLLGDSALYLCASSRQGGSYEQYFGPGTRLTVT.

This clone turned up a few times. The CDR3, as DNA: TGCAGCGTTGAAGGAGGAGGTGGAAACACCATATATTTT. This codes for CSVEGGGGNTIYF. This chain uses TRBV29-1 with TRBJ1-3; D is ambiguous. Germline V gene lookup returns CDR1 SQVTM and CDR2 ANQGSEA. The CDR3 runs to 13 residues. V dropped 1 base and J dropped 3 bases, with 7 bases sitting between them.